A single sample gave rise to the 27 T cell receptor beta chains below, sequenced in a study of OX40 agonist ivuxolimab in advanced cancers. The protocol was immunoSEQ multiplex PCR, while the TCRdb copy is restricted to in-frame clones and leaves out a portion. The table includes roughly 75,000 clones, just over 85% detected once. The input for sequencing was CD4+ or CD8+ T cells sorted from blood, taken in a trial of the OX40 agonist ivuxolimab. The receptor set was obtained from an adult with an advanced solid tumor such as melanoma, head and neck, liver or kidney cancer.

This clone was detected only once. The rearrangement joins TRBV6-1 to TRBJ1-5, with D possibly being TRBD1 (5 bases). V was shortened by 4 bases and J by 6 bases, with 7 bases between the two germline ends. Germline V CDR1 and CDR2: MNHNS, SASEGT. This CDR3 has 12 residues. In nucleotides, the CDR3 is TGTGCCAGCAGTGCAGGGAGTCAGCCCCAGCATTTT. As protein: CASSAGSQPQHF.

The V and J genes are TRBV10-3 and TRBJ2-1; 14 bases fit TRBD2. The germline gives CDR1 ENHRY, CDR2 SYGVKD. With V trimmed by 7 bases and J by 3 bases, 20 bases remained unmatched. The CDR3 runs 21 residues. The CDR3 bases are TGTGCCATCACCCGGTTCGCCGGGACTAGCGGGAGTCCAGAGTACTACAATGAGCAGTTCTTC. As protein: CAITRFAGTSGSPEYYNEQFF.

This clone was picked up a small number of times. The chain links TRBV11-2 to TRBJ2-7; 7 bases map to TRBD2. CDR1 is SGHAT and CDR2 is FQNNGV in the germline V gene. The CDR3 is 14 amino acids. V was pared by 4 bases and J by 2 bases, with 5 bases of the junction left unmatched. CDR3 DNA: TGTGCCAGCAGCTCCCGACTAGCTACCTACGAGCAGTACTTC. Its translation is CASSSRLATYEQYF.

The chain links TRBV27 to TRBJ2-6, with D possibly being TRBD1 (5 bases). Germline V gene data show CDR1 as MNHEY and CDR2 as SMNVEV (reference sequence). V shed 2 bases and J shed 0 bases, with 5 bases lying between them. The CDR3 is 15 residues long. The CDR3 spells CASSLDSSGANVLTF. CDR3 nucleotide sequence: TGTGCCAGCAGTTTAGACAGCTCTGGGGCCAACGTCCTGACTTTC. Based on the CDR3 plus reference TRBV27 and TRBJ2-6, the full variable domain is EAQVTQNPRYLITVTGKKLTVTCSQNMNHEYMSWYRQDPGLGLRQIYYSMNVEVTDKGDVPEGYKVSRKEKRNFPLILESPSPNQTSLYFCASSLDSSGANVLTFGAGSRLTVL.

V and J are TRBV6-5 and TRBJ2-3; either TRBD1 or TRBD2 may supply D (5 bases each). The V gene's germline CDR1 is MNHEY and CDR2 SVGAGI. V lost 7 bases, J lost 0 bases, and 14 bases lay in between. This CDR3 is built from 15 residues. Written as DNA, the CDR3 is TGTGCCAGCACTGCGAGGGGATCTAGCACAGATACGCAGTATTTT. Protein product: CASTARGSSTDTQYF.

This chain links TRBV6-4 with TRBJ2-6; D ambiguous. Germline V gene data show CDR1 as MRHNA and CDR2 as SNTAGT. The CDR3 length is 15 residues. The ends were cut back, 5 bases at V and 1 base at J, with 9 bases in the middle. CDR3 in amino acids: CASSYVGSGANVLTF. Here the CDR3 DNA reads TGTGCCAGCAGTTACGTGGGTTCTGGGGCCAACGTCCTGACTTTC.

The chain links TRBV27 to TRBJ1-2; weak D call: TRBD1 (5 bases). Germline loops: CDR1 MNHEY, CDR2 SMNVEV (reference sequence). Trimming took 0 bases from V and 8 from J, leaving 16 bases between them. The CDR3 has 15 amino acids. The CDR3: CASSLSGQLGGGYTF. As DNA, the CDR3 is TGTGCCAGCAGTTTATCAGGGCAGCTGGGGGGGGGCTACACCTTC.

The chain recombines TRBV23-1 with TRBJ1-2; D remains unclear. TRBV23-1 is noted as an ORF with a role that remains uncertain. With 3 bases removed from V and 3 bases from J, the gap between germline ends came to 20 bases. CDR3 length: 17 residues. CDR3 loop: CASSQGRVRVFDYGYTF. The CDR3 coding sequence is TGCGCCAGCAGTCAGGGGAGGGTGAGGGTTTTTGACTATGGCTACACCTTC.

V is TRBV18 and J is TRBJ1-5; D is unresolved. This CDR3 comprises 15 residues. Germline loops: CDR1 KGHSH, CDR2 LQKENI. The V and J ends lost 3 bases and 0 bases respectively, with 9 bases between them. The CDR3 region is CASSPQENSNQPQHF. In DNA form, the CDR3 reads TGTGCCAGCTCACCGCAGGAAAATAGCAATCAGCCCCAGCATTTT.

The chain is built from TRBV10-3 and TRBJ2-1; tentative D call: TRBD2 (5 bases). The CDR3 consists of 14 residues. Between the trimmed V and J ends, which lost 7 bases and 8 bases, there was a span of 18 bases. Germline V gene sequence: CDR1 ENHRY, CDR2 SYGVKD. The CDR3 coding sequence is TGTGCCATCAAAGAGTCGCTAGCTAAGGATGAGCAGTTCTTC. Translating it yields CAIKESLAKDEQFF.

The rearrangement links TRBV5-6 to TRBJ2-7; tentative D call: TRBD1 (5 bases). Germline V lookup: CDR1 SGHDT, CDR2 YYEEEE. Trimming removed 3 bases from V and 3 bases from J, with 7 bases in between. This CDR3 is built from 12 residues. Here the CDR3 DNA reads TGTGCCAGCAGCTGGCAGGGCTACGAGCAGTACTTC. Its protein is CASSWQGYEQYF.

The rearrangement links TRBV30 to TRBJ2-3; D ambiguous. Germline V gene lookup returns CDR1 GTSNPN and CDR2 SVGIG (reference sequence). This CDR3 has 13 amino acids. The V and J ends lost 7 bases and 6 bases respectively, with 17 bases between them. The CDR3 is CASRTLPGDTQYF. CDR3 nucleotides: TGTGCCTCCAGGACGCTACCTGGGGATACGCAGTATTTT.

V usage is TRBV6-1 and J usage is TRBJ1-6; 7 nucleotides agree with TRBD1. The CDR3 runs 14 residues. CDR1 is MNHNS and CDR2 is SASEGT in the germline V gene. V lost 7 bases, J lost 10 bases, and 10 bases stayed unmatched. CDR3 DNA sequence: TGTGCCAGCAAATCCTTTGACAGGGTGTCACCCCTCCACTTT. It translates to CASKSFDRVSPLHF.

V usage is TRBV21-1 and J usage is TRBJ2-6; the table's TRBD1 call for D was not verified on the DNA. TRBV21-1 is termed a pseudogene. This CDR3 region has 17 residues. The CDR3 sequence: CASSKVDGQNGANVLTF. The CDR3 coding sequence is TGTGCCAGCAGCAAAGTAGACGGACAAAACGGGGCCAACGTCCTGACTTTC.

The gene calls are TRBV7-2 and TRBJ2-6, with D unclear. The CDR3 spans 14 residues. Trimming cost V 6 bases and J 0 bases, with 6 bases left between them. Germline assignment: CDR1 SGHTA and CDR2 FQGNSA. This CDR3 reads CASRLDSGANVLTF. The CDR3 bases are TGTGCCAGCAGGCTCGACTCTGGGGCCAACGTCCTGACTTTC.

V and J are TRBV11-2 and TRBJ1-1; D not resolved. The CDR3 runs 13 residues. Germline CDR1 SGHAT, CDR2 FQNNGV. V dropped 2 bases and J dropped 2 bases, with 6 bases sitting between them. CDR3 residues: CASSLKGNTEAFF. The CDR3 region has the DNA TGTGCCAGCAGCTTAAAGGGCAACACTGAAGCTTTCTTT.

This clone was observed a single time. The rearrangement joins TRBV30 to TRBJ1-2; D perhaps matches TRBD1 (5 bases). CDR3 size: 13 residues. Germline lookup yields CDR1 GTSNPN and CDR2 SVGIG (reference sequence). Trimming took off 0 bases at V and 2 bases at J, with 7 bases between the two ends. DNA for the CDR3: TGTGCCTGGAGTGTACCAGGGAACTATGGCTACACCTTC. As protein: CAWSVPGNYGYTF.

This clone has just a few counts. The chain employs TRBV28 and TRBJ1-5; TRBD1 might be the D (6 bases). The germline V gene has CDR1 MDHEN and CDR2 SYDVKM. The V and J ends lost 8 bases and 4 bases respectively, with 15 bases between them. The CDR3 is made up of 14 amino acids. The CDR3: CASGAPTGNQPQHF. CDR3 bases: TGTGCCAGCGGAGCCCCCACAGGGAATCAGCCCCAGCATTTT.

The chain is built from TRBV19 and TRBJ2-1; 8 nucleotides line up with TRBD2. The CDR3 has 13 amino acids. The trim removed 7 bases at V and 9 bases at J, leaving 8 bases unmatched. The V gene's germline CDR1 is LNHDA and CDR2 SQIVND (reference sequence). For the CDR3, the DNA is TGTGCCAGTACGCGGACTAGCTCAACTGAGCAGTTCTTC. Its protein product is CASTRTSSTEQFF.

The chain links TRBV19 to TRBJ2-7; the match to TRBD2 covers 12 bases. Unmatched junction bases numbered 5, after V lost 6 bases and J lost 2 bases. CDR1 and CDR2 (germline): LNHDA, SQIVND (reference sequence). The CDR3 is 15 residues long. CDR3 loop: CASSPTSGGPYEQYF. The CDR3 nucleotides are TGTGCCAGTAGCCCGACTAGCGGGGGACCCTACGAGCAGTACTTC.

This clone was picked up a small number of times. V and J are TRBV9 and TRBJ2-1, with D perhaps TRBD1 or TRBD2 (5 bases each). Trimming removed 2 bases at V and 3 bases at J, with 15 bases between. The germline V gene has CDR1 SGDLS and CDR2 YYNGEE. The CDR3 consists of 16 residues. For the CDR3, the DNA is TGTGCCAGCAGCGTGACCGGGACGCTTGACTACAATGAGCAGTTCTTC. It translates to CASSVTGTLDYNEQFF.

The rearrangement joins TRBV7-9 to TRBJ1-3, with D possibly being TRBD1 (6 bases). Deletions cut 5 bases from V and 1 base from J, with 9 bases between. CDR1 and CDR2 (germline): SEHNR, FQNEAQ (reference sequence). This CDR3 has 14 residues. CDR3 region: CASSEQGSGNTIYF. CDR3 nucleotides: TGTGCCAGCAGCGAACAGGGTTCTGGAAACACCATATATTTT.

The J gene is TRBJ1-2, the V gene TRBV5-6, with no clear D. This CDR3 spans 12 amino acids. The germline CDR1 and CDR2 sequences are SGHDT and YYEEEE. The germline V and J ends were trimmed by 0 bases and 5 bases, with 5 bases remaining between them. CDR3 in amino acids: CASSLGHYGYTF. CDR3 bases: TGTGCCAGCAGCTTGGGACATTATGGCTACACCTTC.

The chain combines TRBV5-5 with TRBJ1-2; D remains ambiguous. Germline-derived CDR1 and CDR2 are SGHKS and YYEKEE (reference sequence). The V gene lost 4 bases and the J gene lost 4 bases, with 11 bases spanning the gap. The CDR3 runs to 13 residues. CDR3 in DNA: TGTGCCAGCAGCCCGACATCATCCTATGGCTACACCTTC. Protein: CASSPTSSYGYTF.

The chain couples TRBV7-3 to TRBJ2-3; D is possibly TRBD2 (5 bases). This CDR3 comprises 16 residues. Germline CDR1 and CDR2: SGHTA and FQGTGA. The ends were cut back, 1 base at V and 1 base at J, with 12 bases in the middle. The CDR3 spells CASSLRGSLGTDTQYF. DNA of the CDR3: TGTGCCAGCAGCTTAAGAGGGAGTCTCGGCACAGATACGCAGTATTTT.

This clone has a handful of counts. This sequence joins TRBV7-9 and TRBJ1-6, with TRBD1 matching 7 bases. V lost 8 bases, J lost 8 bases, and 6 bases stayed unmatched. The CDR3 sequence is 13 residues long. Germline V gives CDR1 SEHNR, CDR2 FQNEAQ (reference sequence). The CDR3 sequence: CASGSTGDSPLHF. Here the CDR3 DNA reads TGTGCCAGCGGAAGTACAGGGGATTCACCCCTCCACTTT.

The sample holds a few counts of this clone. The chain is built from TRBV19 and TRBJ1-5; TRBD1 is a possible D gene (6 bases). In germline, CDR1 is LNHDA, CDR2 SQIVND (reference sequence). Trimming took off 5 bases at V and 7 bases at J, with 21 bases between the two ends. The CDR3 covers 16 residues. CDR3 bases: TGTGCCAGTAGTGGGAGTGGGGCAGGGGCGTTGCAGCCCCAGCATTTT. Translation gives CASSGSGAGALQPQHF.